A selection of T cell receptor beta chains follows, all from one sample in a study of Ad26.COV2.S vaccination and SARS-CoV-2 variants. Generated by immunoSEQ multiplex PCR, the TCRdb table keeps only in-frame clones and is missing some. The sample lists 350,000 to 450,000 clones, more than 75% occurring once. This specimen was peripheral blood, taken in a trial of Ad26.COV2.S vaccine versus placebo. The origin of the receptors is a person between 18 and 65 years old who received the Ad26.COV2.S COVID-19 vaccine or a placebo. Both conserved end residues are part of each CDR3. The order of the fields is V gene, J gene, CDR3 length, CDR3 protein.

TRBV11-1	TRBJ1-1	15	CASSLPRQGSTEAFF
TRBV20-1	TRBJ2-1	11	CSARDGGEQFF
TRBV30	TRBJ2-5	11	CAWRTKETQYF
TRBV9	TRBJ1-5	14	CASTPGPSDQPQHF
TRBV4-1	TRBJ1-1	15	CASSPSTNLNTEAFF
TRBV2	TRBJ2-1	15	CASSVTRGTYNEQFF
TRBV3-1/TRBV3-2	TRBJ2-7	14	CASSQVAGYYEQYF
TRBV30	TRBJ1-2	12	CAWGQGSYGYTF
TRBV6-1	TRBJ2-5	16	CASSDLVAGGKETQYF
TRBV6-5	TRBJ1-4	15	CASSYSPGHNEKLFF
TRBV7-8	TRBJ2-3	16	CASSLVSGWGTDTQYF
TRBV6-5	TRBJ2-1	11	CASLDRGMEFF
TRBV30	TRBJ1-2	13	CAWSVTELYGYTF
TRBV2	TRBJ2-7	15	CASSEENKSPYEQYF
TRBV3-1/TRBV3-2	TRBJ2-1	16	CASRPIAGGSYNEQFF
TRBV4-1	TRBJ2-1	18	CASSQEAGAVSSYNEQFF
TRBV3-1/TRBV3-2	TRBJ2-5	13	CASSQDSLRTQYF
TRBV27	TRBJ2-5	13	CASSPAAEGTQYF
TRBV4-3	TRBJ1-1	15	CASSQDDNRGREAFF
TRBV5-6	TRBJ1-2	12	CASSNDDHGYTF
TRBV2	TRBJ2-7	15	CASRKIAGATYEQYF
TRBV6-5	TRBJ1-2	10	CASRRGGYTF
TRBV5-4	TRBJ1-2	12	CASSLNRGGYTF
TRBV6-4	TRBJ1-2	17	CASSRVDFRAGVYGYTF
TRBV9	TRBJ1-1	11	CASGGVTEAFF
TRBV9	TRBJ1-1	14	CASSATGGGTEAFF
TRBV30	TRBJ2-7	13	CAWTRDRGYEQYF
TRBV3-1/TRBV3-2	TRBJ2-7	15	CASSQDPDRYYEQYF
TRBV14	TRBJ1-4	15	CASSQPGITNEKLFF
TRBV7-9	TRBJ1-1	14	CASTLGTASLEAFF
TRBV9	TRBJ1-4	14	CASSVGQRSEKLFF
TRBV3-1/TRBV3-2	TRBJ1-1	11	CASRSNTEAFF
TRBV5-1	TRBJ1-2	13	CASSLQGDYGYTF
TRBV10-2	TRBJ2-5	17	CASSVLAGGSGVETQYF
TRBV7-6	TRBJ1-4	15	CASSLAGGRNEKLFF
TRBV7-7	TRBJ2-5	15	CASSLEGDRGLTQYF
TRBV2	TRBJ1-5	10	CASRDQPQHF
TRBV5-1	TRBJ1-6	14	CASSSLDNNSPLHF
TRBV5-4	TRBJ1-2	12	CASSLTGTGYTF
TRBV27	TRBJ2-6	15	CASSSGKSGANVLTF